Listed here is a single TCR beta chain. Its target is unknown. Clones were read by immunoSEQ multiplex PCR, and TCRdb kept only the in-frame ones, dropping some. The sample contains 57,000 or so clones, approximately 87% of which appear only once. This CDR3 has 16 amino acids. Germline V gene data show CDR1 as SNHLY and CDR2 as FYNNEI. V was cut by 1 base and J by 3 bases, with 13 bases left in between. This specimen belongs to a study of pediatric ulcerative colitis. Whole-study results and caveats: Compared with controls, ulcerative colitis showed greater blood-rectum clone sharing. Repertoires came from total lymphocyte DNA, so rare subsets like regulatory T cells may be missed.

Control subjects, colonoscoped for suspected IBD, had macroscopically and histologically normal endoscopy. The sample was blood. The TCR was taken from a boy under 18 who was a control in a study of pediatric ulcerative colitis. The chain uses TRBV2 and TRBJ1-5; the D gene is possibly TRBD1 (6 bases). CDR3 loop: CASSEGRGRNNQPQHF. The CDR3, as DNA: TGTGCCAGCAGTGAAGGCAGGGGTAGGAACAATCAGCCCCAGCATTTT. Supplemented by reference TRBV2 and TRBJ1-5, the full variable domain reads EPEVTQTPSHQVTQMGQEVILRCVPISNHLYFYWYRQILGQKVEFLVSFYNNEISEKSEIFDDQFSVERPDGSNFTLKIRSTKLEDSAMYFCASSEGRGRNNQPQHFGDGTRLSIL.